The clone carrying this TCR beta chain was observed a handful of times. Its specificity is unknown. TCRdb re-analysed the reads in MiXCR, keeping a single row per CDR3 protein. The sample includes approximately 100,000 distinct CDR3 sequences, under 50% of them seen just once. Germline V gene lookup returns CDR1 SGHTA and CDR2 FQGTGA. The CDR3 is 15 amino acids. Trimming removed 6 bases from V and 9 bases from J; junction bases left unmatched: 14. This sample stems from a study of T cell repertoires in cytomegalovirus infection. About the study: Recently identified HLA-C-restricted CMV epitopes were among the peptides used. Overall study findings and caveats: HLA-C-restricted CMV clonotypes gave the most frequent clonotype in two of eight donors.

This clonotype was sampled from a human donor in good health (CMV status not recorded). Some clones in this sample may be carry-over from other donors' samples. The chain joins TRBV7-3 to TRBJ2-1, with 7 bases that match TRBD2. The sequences come from CD8+ T cells from cultured PBMCs, collected from culture after CMV antigen stimulation. The CDR3 sequence: CASRGLAGVTIEQFF. The CDR3 DNA follows: TGTGCCAGCAGGGGACTCGCGGGGGTGACTATTGAGCAGTTCTTC.